This TCR beta chain was identified during a study of CD8 T cells in ankylosing spondylitis. Overall study findings and caveats: It appeared that ankylosing spondylitis blood was characterized by a TCR beta motif of several highly homologous variants. Enrichment of disease-linked clones was reportedly significant in matched ankylosing spondylitis synovial fluid. The disease-linked clones had a CD8+ phenotype and low blood frequencies. Prior work had noted some motif variants in reactive arthritis blood and synovial fluid.

The CDR3 loop spans 13 amino acids. Germline CDR1 and CDR2: LGHDT and YNNKEL (reference sequence). Trimming removed 3 bases from V and 1 base from J, with 3 bases in between. This clonotype was recorded many times. Its antigen is not known. One entry per CDR3 protein, called by TCRdb with MiXCR from the 5' RACE reads. The table has about 750,000 distinct CDR3 sequences, 19% seen once. Sequencing input: blood, either unsorted or a sorted T cell fraction (not recorded which). The TCR sequence derives from a male donor with ankylosing spondylitis. The chain carries TRBV3-1 and TRBJ2-2; D ambiguous. DNA for the CDR3: TGTGCCAGCAGCCAGGGGAACACCGGGGAGCTGTTTTTT. It codes for CASSQGNTGELFF.